The clone carrying this T cell receptor (beta chain) was detected ten times or more. The antigen is undetermined. The CDR3 is made up of 15 amino acids. Trimming removed 5 bases at V and 4 bases at J, with 14 bases between. This sample is drawn from a study of T cell repertoires in cytomegalovirus infection. Study as a whole: Public TCR beta signatures marked donors with CMV infection and the matching HLA. Study results and caveats: Cumulated frequencies of public TCR beta families served to identify carriers of CMV plus the relevant HLA. The response measured ex vivo was dominated by TCR beta clonotypes (HLA-C-restricted and CMV-specific).

TCRdb ran MiXCR on the reads and lists one entry per CDR3 protein. The sample holds tens of thousands of distinct CDR3 sequences; 3% to 4.5% are singletons and the top ten take around 22%. The TCR originated in a human donor in good health (CMV status not recorded). Some clones in this sample may be carry-over from other donors' samples. This rearrangement joins TRBV12-3 or TRBV12-4 to TRBJ2-2; D uncertain. The sequenced material came from PBMCs. In nucleotides, the CDR3 is TGTGCCAGCAGTCCACCAGGACCACTCACCGGGGAGCTGTTTTTT. Its translation is CASSPPGPLTGELFF.